One and the same sample provided the 32 T cell receptor beta chains below, sequenced in a study of T cells in localized non-small cell lung cancer. The method was immunoSEQ multiplex PCR; TCRdb's version includes in-frame clones alone and lacks a portion of them. Among about 1,100 clones listed, about two fifths were seen once. The material sequenced was lung tumor tissue, taken before any cancer treatment. The origin of the receptors is a woman between 40 and 69 years old with stage I lung adenocarcinoma.

This clone was counted a few times. CDR3 loop: CASSGGVSGNTIYF. The CDR3 coding sequence is TGTGCCAGCAGCGGGGGTGTTTCCGGAAACACCATATATTTT. The V and J genes are TRBV7-2 and TRBJ1-3; D may be TRBD1 (5 bases). V was pared by 5 bases and J by 4 bases, with 12 bases between. This CDR3 region has 14 residues. CDR1 is SGHTA and CDR2 is FQGNSA in the germline V gene.

V and J are TRBV19 and TRBJ2-2; 9 nucleotides match TRBD1. The CDR3 loop spans 16 amino acids. Per the germline V gene, CDR1 is LNHDA and CDR2 is SQIVND (reference sequence). V gave up 10 bases and J gave up 7 bases; unmatched junction bases: 16. CDR3 DNA sequence: TGTGCCACCGCCGCCGGGACAGGGAAGGGTGGCGGGGAGCTGTTTTTT. Translating gives CATAAGTGKGGGELFF.

This clone was seen once. The CDR3 is CASSPGQGGETQYF. The DNA for the CDR3 is TGTGCCAGCTCACCGGGCCAGGGTGGTGAGACCCAGTACTTC. The chain carries TRBV18 and TRBJ2-5; D might be TRBD1 (5 bases). The CDR3 length is 14 residues. Germline V gene sequence: CDR1 KGHSH, CDR2 LQKENI. Trimming removed 3 bases at V and 5 bases at J, with 13 bases between. Looking up the rest from reference TRBV18 and TRBJ2-5 gives the full variable domain: NAGVMQNPRHLVRRRGQEARLRCSPMKGHSHVYWYRQLPEEGLKFMVYLQKENIIDESGMPKERFSAEFPKEGPSILRIQQVVRGDSAAYFCASSPGQGGETQYFGPGTRLLVL.

V gene TRBV12-5 combines with J gene TRBJ2-5; D may correspond to TRBD1 or TRBD2 (5 bases each). The germline V gene encodes CDR1 LGHNT and CDR2 FRNRAP. V was pared by 0 bases and J by 0 bases, with 8 bases between. CDR3 size: 15 residues. CDR3 coding DNA: TGTGCTAGTGGTTTGGTACCGGGACACCAAGAGACCCAGTACTTC. It yields the protein CASGLVPGHQETQYF.

This clone was recorded a few times. This chain uses TRBV4-1 with TRBJ1-5; no clear D gene. The CDR3 has 14 amino acids. CDR1 and CDR2 from the germline V gene are MGHRA and YSYEKL. The ends were cut back, 1 base at V and 1 base at J, with 5 bases in the middle. CDR3 nucleotides: TGCGCCAGCAGCCAAGGGTTCAGCAATCAGCCCCAGCATTTT. It encodes CASSQGFSNQPQHF.

This sequence joins TRBV19 and TRBJ2-7, with 12 bases aligning to TRBD2. Germline V lookup: CDR1 LNHDA, CDR2 SQIVND (reference sequence). The CDR3 extends over 15 amino acids. V lost 4 bases and J lost 3; bases outside the gene matches: 4. CDR3 nucleotide sequence: TGTGCCAGTAGTACGGGACTAGCGGGTTTCTACGAGCAGTACTTC. Protein: CASSTGLAGFYEQYF.

This clone has just a few counts. V is TRBV7-6 and J is TRBJ2-3; D is perhaps TRBD1 (7 bases). V was pared by 5 bases and J by 5 bases, with 14 bases between. This CDR3 is 14 amino acids long. Germline loops: CDR1 SGHVS, CDR2 FNYEAQ. The CDR3 DNA reads as TGTGCCAGCAGCATTCGACAGGGAGGAGATACGCAGTATTTT. It yields the protein CASSIRQGGDTQYF.

This clone has just a few counts. At one of its ends the junction is not consistent with the germline gene, which may arise from a read error. V is TRBV19 and J is TRBJ2-2; D is unclear. This CDR3 contains 13 residues. Germline-derived CDR1 and CDR2 are LNHDA and SQIVND (reference sequence). This chain's CDR3 is CASSNPNIGELFF. The CDR3 region has the DNA TGTGCCAGTAGTAACCCGAACATCGGGGAGCTGTTTTTT.

This clone is medium-sized in the sample. The V and J genes are TRBV1 and TRBJ2-7; TRBD2 reflects the table's D call only, with no check against the DNA. TRBV1 corresponds to a pseudogene. This CDR3 comprises 18 residues. The CDR3 sequence: CASSQDKTLGGLSYEQYF. CDR3 coding DNA: TGCGCCAGCAGCCAAGATAAAACCCTCGGGGGGCTCTCCTACGAGCAGTACTTC.

The chain has TRBV25-1 and TRBJ1-6; maybe TRBD1 (5 bases). Germline V lookup: CDR1 MGHDK, CDR2 SYGVNS. This CDR3 is built from 14 residues. V lost 2 bases, J lost 9 bases, and 11 bases lay in between. Here the CDR3 reads CASSEQGLVSPLHF. In DNA form, the CDR3 reads TGTGCCAGCAGTGAACAGGGTCTCGTTTCACCCCTCCACTTT.

The chain links TRBV6-8 to TRBJ2-7, with D perhaps being TRBD1 or TRBD2 (5 bases each). The germline V gene encodes CDR1 MNHGY and CDR2 SAAAGT. Trimming shortened V by 7 bases and J by 4 bases, and 14 bases separated the two germline ends. The CDR3 has 13 residues. DNA of the CDR3: TGTGCCAGCATGGGGCCCCGGGATTACGAGCAGTACTTC. It translates to CASMGPRDYEQYF.

The chain is built from TRBV18 and TRBJ1-5; tentatively, D is TRBD1 (5 bases). The germline V and J ends were trimmed by 2 bases and 6 bases, with 8 bases remaining between them. Germline-derived CDR1 and CDR2 are KGHSH and LQKENI. The CDR3 totals 13 residues. CDR3 protein: CASSPDQGQPQHF. The CDR3 nucleotides are TGTGCCAGCTCACCAGATCAGGGTCAGCCCCAGCATTTT.

V is TRBV6-8 and J is TRBJ1-1; perhaps TRBD1 as D (5 bases). The CDR3 consists of 14 residues. V lost 0 bases, J lost 7 bases, and 12 bases lay in between. Germline CDR1 and CDR2: MNHGY and SAAAGT. This chain's CDR3 is CASSYSTGLGEAFF. CDR3 nucleotide sequence: TGTGCCAGCAGTTACTCGACGGGGCTCGGTGAAGCTTTCTTT.

The V and J genes are TRBV30 and TRBJ1-2; possible D gene TRBD1, 6 bases. Germline CDR1 reads GTSNPN; CDR2 reads SVGIG (reference sequence). The CDR3 is made up of 13 amino acids. V gave up 6 bases and J gave up 7 bases, with 18 bases separating them. CDR3 bases: TGTGCCTGCCCGGACAGCCCGCGGTTTGGCTACACCTTC. Translated, it gives CACPDSPRFGYTF.

Here the CDR3 DNA reads TGTGCCAGTATTAGACAGGGTGTAACCGGGGAGCTGTTTTTT. Its translation is CASIRQGVTGELFF. The V and J genes are TRBV19 and TRBJ2-2, with 7 nucleotides matching TRBD1. Losses at the gene ends were 7 bases for V and 5 bases for J; bases not matched to a gene: 7. The CDR3 is 14 residues long. Germline loops: CDR1 LNHDA, CDR2 SQIVND (reference sequence).

The sample holds a few counts of this clone. The chain is built from TRBV29-1 and TRBJ2-5; D may be TRBD2 (7 bases). The CDR3 is 13 residues long. Germline lookup yields CDR1 SQVTM and CDR2 ANQGSEA. V lost 3 bases to trimming and J lost 1 base, with 9 bases between them. This chain's CDR3 is CSVEGGLQETQYF. CDR3 in DNA: TGCAGCGTTGAGGGGGGGCTCCAAGAGACCCAGTACTTC.

This sequence joins TRBV29-1 and TRBJ2-2; 11 nucleotides line up with TRBD2. From germline, CDR1 is SQVTM and CDR2 ANQGSEA. The CDR3 is made up of 14 amino acids. V lost 6 bases and J lost 4; bases outside the gene matches: 4. Written as DNA, the CDR3 is TGCAGCGTCGTAGCGGGAGGGCCCACCGGGGAGCTGTTTTTT. Translating gives CSVVAGGPTGELFF.

This clone turned up a few times. This chain links TRBV5-1 with TRBJ1-3; TRBD1 is a possible D gene (5 bases). Germline assignment: CDR1 SGHRS and CDR2 YFSETQ. The V and J ends lost 3 bases and 1 base respectively, with 8 bases between them. This CDR3 is 14 amino acids long. The CDR3 loop reads CASSSGGSGNTIYF. DNA of the CDR3: TGCGCCAGCAGCTCCGGGGGATCTGGAAACACCATATATTTT.

The genes are TRBV11-3 and TRBJ2-7, with TRBD1 matching 10 bases. The CDR3 contains 15 residues. The V and J ends lost 3 bases and 2 bases, in that order; junction bases with no gene match: 4. Germline CDR1 SGHNT, CDR2 YENEEA. CDR3 bases: TGTGCCAGCAGCTTCCCCGGGACAGGGGCCTACGAGCAGTACTTC. Protein sequence: CASSFPGTGAYEQYF.

J is TRBJ1-1 and V is TRBV30; perhaps TRBD1 as D (6 bases). This CDR3 contains 14 residues. Deletions cut 4 bases from V and 1 base from J, with 13 bases between. CDR1 is GTSNPN and CDR2 is SVGIG in the germline V gene (reference sequence). The CDR3 DNA reads TGTGCCTGGACCAGGGGTTCGGGGAACACTGAAGCTTTCTTT. Its translation is CAWTRGSGNTEAFF.

The V gene is TRBV18, the J gene TRBJ2-5; 11 bases map to TRBD1. After removal of 6 bases from V and 5 bases from J, the junction contained 5 bases not matched to a gene. Germline CDR1 reads KGHSH; CDR2 reads LQKENI. This CDR3 region has 14 residues. The CDR3 DNA reads as TGTGCCAGCTCGCCCCGGGACAGGGGGGAGACCCAGTACTTC. Its protein product is CASSPRDRGETQYF. The complete variable domain, with remaining parts taken from reference TRBV18 and TRBJ2-5, reads NAGVMQNPRHLVRRRGQEARLRCSPMKGHSHVYWYRQLPEEGLKFMVYLQKENIIDESGMPKERFSAEFPKEGPSILRIQQVVRGDSAAYFCASSPRDRGETQYFGPGTRLLVL.

This sequence joins TRBV9 and TRBJ2-1; 9 bases line up with TRBD1. This CDR3 has 15 amino acids. The germline CDR1 and CDR2 sequences are SGDLS and YYNGEE. Trimming took 4 bases from V and 3 from J; bases not matched to a gene: 5. The CDR3 protein is CASSRPGQGYNEQFF. DNA for the CDR3: TGTGCCAGCAGCCGACCGGGACAGGGCTACAATGAGCAGTTCTTC.

J is TRBJ2-5 and V is TRBV9; possibly TRBD1 or TRBD2 for D (6 bases each). Germline CDR1 is SGDLS and CDR2 is YYNGEE. The CDR3 consists of 13 residues. Deletions cut 4 bases from V and 5 bases from J, with 12 bases between. The CDR3 DNA reads as TGTGCCAGCAGCCTAGCGAGGGGGGAGACCCAGTACTTC. Its translation: CASSLARGETQYF.

By share of the sample, this clone is medium-sized. The gene calls are TRBV11-3 and TRBJ2-7; 11 bases align to TRBD2. Germline trimming cut 5 bases from V and 3 bases from J; bases unmatched to any gene: 9. The CDR3 is 16 residues long. CDR1 is SGHNT and CDR2 is YENEEA in the germline V gene. The CDR3 here is CASSQALAGGLYEQYF. Here the CDR3 DNA reads TGTGCCAGCAGCCAAGCCCTAGCGGGGGGACTCTACGAGCAGTACTTC.

The rearrangement links TRBV6-8 to TRBJ2-5; 9 bases agree with TRBD2. J lost 2 bases, V lost 7 bases, and 5 bases had no gene match. The CDR3 spans 14 residues. Germline V gene data show CDR1 as MNHGY and CDR2 as SAAAGT. The DNA of the CDR3 is TGTGCCAGCACAGCGGGGGGACATCAAGAGACCCAGTACTTC. It is translated as CASTAGGHQETQYF.

The CDR3 region is CSVVPSGLTGELFF. CDR3 bases: TGCAGCGTTGTGCCTAGCGGGCTCACCGGGGAGCTGTTTTTT. V usage is TRBV29-1 and J usage is TRBJ2-2, with TRBD2 matching 8 bases. The germline V gene has CDR1 SQVTM and CDR2 ANQGSEA. There are 14 residues in the CDR3. The junction had 5 bases not matched to a gene; V was cut back by 4 bases and J by 4 bases.

In this sample, this clone turned up a few times. V is TRBV4-3 and J is TRBJ1-3; 9 positions match TRBD1. Trimming removed 0 bases from V and 3 bases from J; junction bases left unmatched: 12. Germline V gene data show CDR1 as LGHNA and CDR2 as YSLEER. The CDR3 is 19 amino acids. The CDR3 spells CASSQEGAGDRVYGNTIYF. The CDR3 region has the DNA TGCGCCAGCAGCCAAGAGGGGGCCGGGGACAGGGTATATGGAAACACCATATATTTT.

V gene TRBV15 combines with J gene TRBJ1-1, with 8 nucleotides matching TRBD1. The CDR3 loop spans 15 amino acids. V lost 5 bases to trimming and J lost 6 bases; unmatched junction nucleotides: 11. The germline V gene has CDR1 LNHNV and CDR2 YYDKDF (reference sequence). The CDR3 region is CATSLSSGGASEAFF. As DNA, the CDR3 is TGTGCCACCAGCTTGTCATCAGGGGGCGCGTCTGAAGCTTTCTTT.

This chain links TRBV9 with TRBJ2-2; D ambiguous. Germline CDR1 SGDLS, CDR2 YYNGEE. This CDR3 contains 15 residues. Trimming removed 0 bases from V and 4 bases from J, with 10 bases in between. The chain's CDR3 is CASSVGYFSTGELFF. In DNA form, the CDR3 reads TGTGCCAGCAGCGTAGGCTACTTCTCCACCGGGGAGCTGTTTTTT.

This clone has a handful of counts. The CDR3 DNA sequence: TGTGCCAGCAACCTAGGCTGGGACAGTAGGACAGAGACCCAGTACTTC. It encodes CASNLGWDSRTETQYF. The genes are TRBV11-3 and TRBJ2-5; 7 bases fit TRBD1. Germline V gene data show CDR1 as SGHNT and CDR2 as YENEEA. V was pared by 7 bases and J by 4 bases, with 15 bases of the junction left unmatched. There are 16 residues in the CDR3.

This rearrangement joins TRBV18 to TRBJ1-1; D remains ambiguous. Germline CDR1 and CDR2: KGHSH and LQKENI. This CDR3 is built from 14 residues. Trimming cost V 3 bases and J 2 bases, with 10 bases left between them. The chain's CDR3 is CASSPTPDNTEAFF. CDR3 DNA sequence: TGTGCCAGCTCACCGACACCTGATAACACTGAAGCTTTCTTT.

The V call is TRBV5-1, the J call TRBJ2-7, with 7 bases lining up with TRBD1. Germline trimming cut 4 bases from V and 4 bases from J; bases unmatched to any gene: 8. Germline V gene lookup returns CDR1 SGHRS and CDR2 YFSETQ. The CDR3 runs to 14 residues. The CDR3 loop is CASSVTGQLYEQYF. CDR3 nucleotide sequence: TGCGCCAGCAGCGTAACGGGACAGTTGTACGAGCAGTACTTC.